The following is a TCR beta chain sequence with its context. Template material for amplifying TCR beta CDR3 regions consisted of RNA transcripts. HTBI primers were the set used in a first-round RT-PCR of the TCR CDR3. TCRdb re-analysed the multiplex PCR reads in MiXCR, keeping a single row per CDR3 protein. The sample carries roughly 710,000 distinct CDR3 sequences, 30% to 40% recorded once. The data derive from a study of T cells in Graves' hyperthyroidism and ophthalmopathy. The CDR3 has 14 residues. The V gene's germline CDR1 is LGHDT and CDR2 YNNKEL (reference sequence). The germline V and J ends were trimmed by 5 bases and 1 base, with 11 bases remaining between them.

The source material was blood. This rearrangement joins TRBV3-1 to TRBJ1-1; no firm D call. The receptor's source is a woman between 40 and 55 years old with Graves' hyperthyroidism. CDR3 sequence (DNA): TGTGCCAGCAGCTACGCGGCAGGGAACACTGAAGCTTTCTTT. Encoded protein: CASSYAAGNTEAFF.